This entry lists 8 T cell receptor beta chains sequenced from one sample in a study of monozygotic twins with cystic fibrosis. Sequenced by immunoSEQ multiplex PCR; TCRdb stores in-frame clones only, minus some. The profile shows roughly 20,000 clones, around 97% of them singletons. The source material was blood. The source is a woman in her 30s with cystic fibrosis.

CDR3 DNA sequence: TGTGCCAGCACCCTCCCCTTTGTGGGAGAGACCCAGTACTTC. This sequence encodes CASTLPFVGETQYF. V and J are TRBV12-1 and TRBJ2-5. TRBV12-1 constitutes a pseudogene. The CDR3 consists of 14 residues.

The gene calls are TRBV6-5 and TRBJ1-2, with TRBD1 identical over 10 bases. CDR1 is MNHEY, CDR2 SVGAGI, per germline. The trim removed 5 bases at V and 8 bases at J, leaving 8 bases unmatched. The length of the CDR3 is 14 residues. The CDR3: CASSRRDRGKGYTF. For the CDR3, the DNA is TGTGCCAGCAGTCGACGGGACAGGGGAAAGGGCTACACCTTC.

J is TRBJ2-7 and V is TRBV2, with TRBD1 identical over 10 bases. The CDR3 is made up of 16 amino acids. Germline loops: CDR1 SNHLY, CDR2 FYNNEI. V gave up 1 base and J gave up 3 bases; unmatched junction bases: 6. The CDR3 DNA sequence: TGTGCCAGCAGTGAAGGCGGGACAGGGGCGTACTACGAGCAGTACTTC. Encoded protein: CASSEGGTGAYYEQYF.

This chain links TRBV5-4 with TRBJ2-3; 10 bases match TRBD1. J was trimmed by 10 bases and V by 3 bases; bases with no gene match: 8. This CDR3 spans 14 amino acids. CDR1 SGHNT and CDR2 YYREEE come from the germline V gene (reference sequence). CDR3 protein: CASSSPGQGLAQYF. In DNA, the CDR3 is TGTGCCAGCAGCTCCCCGGGACAGGGGCTTGCGCAGTATTTT.

The CDR3 DNA reads as TGTGCCAGCAGCACCGACAGGGGGACTGAAGCTTTCTTT. Its protein product is CASSTDRGTEAFF. This chain uses TRBV11-2 with TRBJ1-1, with 9 bases matching TRBD1. Looked up from germline, CDR1 is SGHAT and CDR2 is FQNNGV. The V gene end was trimmed by 5 bases and the J gene end by 5 bases; junction bases not matched to a gene: 3. The CDR3 sequence is 13 residues long.

CDR3 protein: CASSVGGQSGYGYTF. The CDR3 nucleotides read TGTGCCAGCAGCGTAGGGGGTCAGTCGGGCTATGGCTACACCTTC. The chain has TRBV9 and TRBJ1-2; no clear D. This CDR3 spans 15 amino acids. Germline lookup yields CDR1 SGDLS and CDR2 YYNGEE. Trimming stripped 0 bases from V and 4 bases from J, with 13 bases between.

The chain has TRBV5-5 and TRBJ1-5; D remains ambiguous. CDR1 is SGHKS and CDR2 is YYEKEE in the germline V gene (reference sequence). CDR3 size: 12 residues. Trimming stripped 2 bases from V and 6 bases from J, with 6 bases between. DNA of the CDR3: TGTGCCAGCAGCTTCTGGGGTCAGCCCCAGCATTTT. Translation: CASSFWGQPQHF. Full variable domain (remainder filled in from reference TRBV5-5 and TRBJ1-5): DAGVTQSPTHLIKTRGQQVTLRCSPISGHKSVSWYQQVLGQGPQFIFQYYEKEERGRGNFPDRFSARQFPNYSSELNVNALLLGDSALYLCASSFWGQPQHFGDGTRLSIL.

V and J are TRBV5-6 and TRBJ1-1, with 7 positions matching TRBD1. Per the germline V gene, CDR1 is SGHDT and CDR2 is YYEEEE. V was clipped by 3 bases and J by 4 bases; unmatched bases: 3. The CDR3 consists of 13 residues. The CDR3 DNA reads TGTGCCAGCAGCTCTCAGGGGGGCACTGAAGCTTTCTTT. Translated: CASSSQGGTEAFF.